Shown below are 29 T cell receptor beta chains from a single sample sequenced in a study of glioma-infiltrating T cells after dendritic cell vaccination. The assay was immunoSEQ multiplex PCR, and TCRdb's table has in-frame clones only and misses some. The sample yields 40,000 to 60,000 clones, roughly 87% seen once. Sequencing was performed on blood, taken before dendritic cell vaccination. Source of these receptors: a human donor with glioblastoma.

V is TRBV6-6 and J is TRBJ2-1, with D possibly matching TRBD1 (5 bases). The CDR3 contains 14 residues. Per the germline V gene, CDR1 is MNHNY and CDR2 is SVGAGI (reference sequence). With 6 bases removed from V and 2 bases from J, the gap between germline ends came to 11 bases. The CDR3 region is CASSIDSAYNEQFF. CDR3 nucleotide sequence: TGTGCCAGCAGCATAGACAGTGCCTACAATGAGCAGTTCTTC.

The gene calls are TRBV30 and TRBJ1-2; D is uncertain. Trimming stripped 1 base from V and 4 bases from J, with 10 bases between. The germline CDR1 and CDR2 sequences are GTSNPN and SVGIG (reference sequence). CDR3 length: 13 amino acids. CDR3 nucleotides: TGTGCCTGGAGTGGACACAGACGCTATGGCTACACCTTC. It codes for CAWSGHRRYGYTF.

This clone has only one observation. The genes are TRBV9 and TRBJ2-6, with TRBD2 identical over 11 bases. V shed 3 bases, J shed 2 bases, and the junction held 10 bases outside the gene matches. This CDR3 is built from 19 residues. CDR1 and CDR2 from the germline V gene are SGDLS and YYNGEE. In nucleotides, the CDR3 is TGTGCCAGCAGCGCATTCACTAGCGGGAGAAGAACTGGGGCCAACGTCCTGACTTTC. It specifies CASSAFTSGRRTGANVLTF. Based on the CDR3 plus reference TRBV9 and TRBJ2-6, the full variable domain is DSGVTQTPKHLITATGQRVTLRCSPRSGDLSVYWYQQSLDQGLQFLIQYYNGEERAKGNILERFSAQQFPDLHSELNLSSLELGDSALYFCASSAFTSGRRTGANVLTFGAGSRLTVL.

This sequence joins TRBV5-1 and TRBJ1-1, with D maybe TRBD1 (5 bases). CDR3 length: 15 amino acids. Germline V CDR1 and CDR2: SGHRS, YFSETQ. V was pared by 6 bases and J by 4 bases, with 19 bases between. The CDR3 coding sequence is TGCGCCAGCACCTCCGGACGAAGGGACTTCACTGAAGCTTTCTTT. Translation gives CASTSGRRDFTEAFF.

The V call is TRBV19, the J call TRBJ1-2; possible D gene TRBD1, 5 bases. CDR3 length: 16 amino acids. The germline V and J ends were trimmed by 2 bases and 0 bases, with 13 bases remaining between them. Looked up from germline, CDR1 is LNHDA and CDR2 is SQIVND (reference sequence). The CDR3 loop is CASSILQGRTNYGYTF. CDR3 in DNA: TGTGCCAGTAGTATACTCCAGGGAAGGACTAACTATGGCTACACCTTC.

The chain employs TRBV29-1 and TRBJ2-7; 11 positions match TRBD2. V shed 6 bases and J 0 bases; nucleotides not matched to a gene: 4. Germline V lookup: CDR1 SQVTM, CDR2 ANQGSEA. This CDR3 is built from 14 residues. CDR3 nucleotide sequence: TGCAGCGTATCGACTAGCGGGAACTCCTACGAGCAGTACTTC. This translates into CSVSTSGNSYEQYF.

This clone has more than one count but fewer than ten. The chain is built from TRBV5-4 and TRBJ2-3; 9 nucleotides line up with TRBD2. Trimming at V came to 4 bases and at J to 0 bases, leaving 3 bases not matched to a gene. The CDR3 has 15 amino acids. The germline gives CDR1 SGHNT, CDR2 YYREEE (reference sequence). The CDR3 here is CASSLAGISTDTQYF. CDR3 nucleotide sequence: TGTGCCAGCAGCCTAGCGGGGATAAGCACAGATACGCAGTATTTT.

This chain links TRBV9 with TRBJ1-4; 7 bases agree with TRBD1. CDR3 length: 15 amino acids. Germline V gives CDR1 SGDLS, CDR2 YYNGEE. V shed 2 bases, J shed 5 bases, and the junction held 6 bases outside the gene matches. This CDR3 is CASSVLDRFNEKLFF. For the CDR3, the DNA is TGTGCCAGCAGCGTTTTGGACAGGTTCAATGAAAAACTGTTTTTT.

This rearrangement joins TRBV5-1 to TRBJ2-2; 8 bases match TRBD1. This CDR3 has 15 amino acids. CDR1 and CDR2 (germline): SGHRS, YFSETQ. V lost 5 bases and J lost 4; bases outside the gene matches: 7. The DNA for the CDR3 is TGCGCCAGCAGGGGTGGGACAGGAGGCACCGGGGAGCTGTTTTTT. Its translation is CASRGGTGGTGELFF.

The chain is built from TRBV19 and TRBJ1-5; 7 bases align to TRBD1. Germline CDR1 and CDR2: LNHDA and SQIVND (reference sequence). The V and J ends lost 5 bases and 4 bases, in that order; junction bases with no gene match: 17. This CDR3 spans 18 amino acids. CDR3 in DNA: TGTGCCAGTAGTCGGGAGGGGGCTCTCTGGGCGCCAAATCAGCCCCAGCATTTT. Its protein product is CASSREGALWAPNQPQHF.

The V and J genes are TRBV5-1 and TRBJ2-3, with 8 bases lining up with TRBD2. Germline CDR1 SGHRS, CDR2 YFSETQ. This CDR3 spans 17 amino acids. V dropped 3 bases and J dropped 3; count of bases not matched to a gene: 12. The CDR3 here is CASSSGGTSPWTDTQYF. The CDR3, as DNA: TGCGCCAGCAGCTCAGGAGGGACTAGTCCCTGGACAGATACGCAGTATTTT.

The chain is built from TRBV5-6 and TRBJ1-5, with no clear D. V was pared by 3 bases and J by 5 bases, with 18 bases between. The CDR3 runs to 16 residues. The V gene's germline CDR1 is SGHDT and CDR2 YYEEEE. CDR3 sequence reads: CASSSPSWGGDQPQHF. The CDR3 coding sequence is TGTGCCAGCAGCTCACCCTCCTGGGGAGGAGATCAGCCCCAGCATTTT.

This clone was seen a single time. The genes are TRBV6-6 and TRBJ1-1; TRBD1 aligns across 7 bases. The germline gives CDR1 MNHNY, CDR2 SVGAGI (reference sequence). This CDR3 region has 14 residues. V trimming: 0 bases; J trimming: 5 bases; junction bases outside the gene matches: 3. This chain's CDR3 is CASSYSTGSTEAFF. The CDR3 nucleotides are TGTGCCAGCAGTTACTCGACAGGGTCGACTGAAGCTTTCTTT.

This clone appeared a few times. CDR3 sequence reads: CASSQFTSGASYEQYF. The DNA for the CDR3 is TGTGCCAGCAGCCAATTTACTAGCGGGGCTTCCTACGAGCAGTACTTC. The genes are TRBV4-2 and TRBJ2-7; TRBD2 matches 10 bases. The germline V gene has CDR1 LGHNA and CDR2 YNFKEQ. The CDR3 sequence is 16 residues long. V was pared by 2 bases and J by 1 base, with 5 bases of the junction left unmatched.

This clone was counted a single time. This chain links TRBV4-1 with TRBJ2-1, with 16 bases lining up with TRBD2. The V gene's germline CDR1 is MGHRA and CDR2 YSYEKL. There are 20 residues in the CDR3. Trimming cost V 2 bases and J 3 bases; bases outside gene matches: 10. The CDR3 DNA reads as TGCGCCAGCAGCCAAAAACCGGGACTAGCGGGGGGGAACATCTACAATGAGCAGTTCTTC. It yields the protein CASSQKPGLAGGNIYNEQFF.

The rearrangement uses TRBV7-2 and TRBJ1-2, with 10 bases fitting TRBD1. Germline V gene sequence: CDR1 SGHTA, CDR2 FQGNSA. V shed 5 bases, J shed 8 bases, and the junction held 14 bases outside the gene matches. The length of the CDR3 is 16 residues. The CDR3 DNA sequence: TGTGCCAGCAGCCCTGACAGGGGGCGACGGGCTAGCGGCTACACCTTC. Its translation is CASSPDRGRRASGYTF.

The genes are TRBV27 and TRBJ2-1; D perhaps matches TRBD2 (5 bases). Germline lookup yields CDR1 MNHEY and CDR2 SMNVEV (reference sequence). The CDR3 runs 17 residues. The V end was cut by 3 bases, the J end by 0 bases, with 15 bases between. DNA of the CDR3: TGTGCCAGCAGTTTTCTCCTAGCTCGGAGCTCCTACAATGAGCAGTTCTTC. It is translated as CASSFLLARSSYNEQFF.

The J gene is TRBJ1-1, the V gene TRBV28, with D hard to call. Germline V lookup: CDR1 MDHEN, CDR2 SYDVKM. V was cut by 3 bases and J by 1 base, with 6 bases left in between. The CDR3 is 13 residues long. For the CDR3, the DNA is TGTGCCAGCAGTTTGGTACAGAACACTGAAGCTTTCTTT. Amino acid sequence: CASSLVQNTEAFF.

The chain combines TRBV7-6 with TRBJ2-7; TRBD1 matches at 7 bases. V dropped 3 bases and J dropped 0; count of bases not matched to a gene: 2. Germline assignment: CDR1 SGHVS and CDR2 FNYEAQ. The CDR3 has 14 residues. The CDR3 spells CASSFGDSSYEQYF. The CDR3 DNA reads as TGTGCCAGCAGCTTTGGGGACAGCTCCTACGAGCAGTACTTC.

This sequence joins TRBV27 and TRBJ2-7; perhaps TRBD2 as D (7 bases). Germline-derived CDR1 and CDR2 are MNHEY and SMNVEV (reference sequence). The length of the CDR3 is 16 residues. Trimming stripped 7 bases from V and 2 bases from J, with 21 bases between. The CDR3 region is CASTPLAGAKTYEQYF. For the CDR3, the DNA is TGTGCCAGCACCCCTCTCGCGGGGGCCAAGACCTACGAGCAGTACTTC.

The rearrangement joins TRBV28 to TRBJ2-5; 7 nucleotides agree with TRBD1. The J call may not be correct, given that the DNA end is closer to TRBJ2-7. Germline assignment: CDR1 MDHEN and CDR2 SYDVKM. There are 14 residues in the CDR3. CDR3 nucleotides: TGTGCCAGCAGTTTGGGACAGCCGTCCTACGAGCAGTACTTC. Its translation is CASSLGQPSYEQYF.

This chain joins TRBV9 and TRBJ2-7; no reliable D call. CDR3 length: 18 amino acids. Germline CDR1 SGDLS, CDR2 YYNGEE. Deletions cut 4 bases from V and 0 bases from J, with 23 bases between. This CDR3 reads CASSPVGATEPSSYEQYF. The CDR3 bases are TGTGCCAGCAGCCCCGTCGGTGCCACCGAGCCTTCCTCCTACGAGCAGTACTTC.

The chain combines TRBV18 with TRBJ2-2; 7 nucleotides agree with TRBD1. CDR1 and CDR2 (germline): KGHSH, LQKENI. J gave up 2 bases and V 3 bases, and 6 bases lay outside the gene matches. This CDR3 contains 16 residues. The DNA of the CDR3 is TGTGCCAGCTCACCCATGGACAGGCCTAACACCGGGGAGCTGTTTTTT. It translates to CASSPMDRPNTGELFF.

This chain joins TRBV19 and TRBJ1-1, with a tentative D call TRBD1 (5 bases). The CDR3 contains 14 residues. Germline V gene data show CDR1 as LNHDA and CDR2 as SQIVND (reference sequence). V was trimmed by 7 bases and J by 0 bases, leaving 12 bases between them. The CDR3 spells CASIDSRLNTEAFF. As DNA, the CDR3 is TGTGCCAGTATTGACAGCAGATTGAACACTGAAGCTTTCTTT.

The chain is built from TRBV19 and TRBJ2-7; 7 bases fit TRBD1. From germline, CDR1 is LNHDA and CDR2 SQIVND (reference sequence). This CDR3 comprises 11 residues. V shed 10 bases, J shed 11 bases, and the junction held 11 bases outside the gene matches. The CDR3 reads CATRTGETKYF. Written as DNA, the CDR3 is TGTGCCACCCGAACAGGGGAGACTAAGTACTTC.

The genes are TRBV18 and TRBJ2-7; 7 bases match TRBD2. CDR1 is KGHSH and CDR2 is LQKENI in the germline V gene. After removal of 3 bases from V and 6 bases from J, the junction contained 8 bases not matched to a gene. The CDR3 is 14 residues long. The CDR3 DNA sequence: TGTGCCAGCTCACCTAGGGCAGGGAGGGGCGAGCAGTACTTC. It yields the protein CASSPRAGRGEQYF.

The chain carries TRBV19 and TRBJ1-4; perhaps TRBD1 as D (6 bases). The germline V gene has CDR1 LNHDA and CDR2 SQIVND (reference sequence). The CDR3 is 15 residues long. V shed 5 bases and J shed 4 bases, with 14 bases lying between them. CDR3 coding DNA: TGTGCCAGTAGTGTTACAGGGTGGAATAATGAAAAACTGTTTTTT. Translating it yields CASSVTGWNNEKLFF.

The chain combines TRBV11-2 with TRBJ1-5, with TRBD1 identical over 7 bases. The germline V gene encodes CDR1 SGHAT and CDR2 FQNNGV. The CDR3 contains 14 residues. The J segment lost 2 bases and the V segment lost 5 bases, leaving 3 bases of the junction unmatched. CDR3 sequence (DNA): TGTGCCAGCAGCGCCGGACAGGGCAATCAGCCCCAGCATTTT. Amino acid sequence: CASSAGQGNQPQHF.

J is TRBJ2-3 and V is TRBV4-3; D gene ambiguous. V was pared by 0 bases and J by 3 bases, with 7 bases between. The CDR3 extends over 14 amino acids. The germline gives CDR1 LGHNA, CDR2 YSLEER. CDR3 in amino acids: CASSQDVRTDTQYF. The CDR3 region has the DNA TGCGCCAGCAGCCAAGATGTCAGAACAGATACGCAGTATTTT.